These T cell receptor beta chains were read from a single sample in a study of blood T cell repertoires in COVID-19. Only in-frame clones appear in the TCRdb table, and some are missing; sequencing was by immunoSEQ multiplex PCR. The data contain about 54,000 clones, more than 90% of them singletons. The sample consisted of peripheral blood. The receptors shown here come from a man in his forties or fifties with acute or convalescent COVID-19. CDR3s include the opening cysteine and the closing phenylalanine or tryptophan. Fields, in order: J gene, D gene, CDR3 length, clone size, V gene, CDR3 protein, CDR3 DNA. A D gene is named only where the DNA matches it firmly. Some rows have no size entry. The others give once, few or many, or a class for an expanded clone.

J: TRBJ1-1; D: TRBD1; length: 13; size: .; V: TRBV11-3; CDR3: CASSQDRDTEAFF; DNA: TGTGCCAGCAGTCAAGACAGGGACACTGAAGCTTTCTTT
J: TRBJ2-1; D: TRBD2; length: 12; size: once; V: TRBV20-1; CDR3: CSASLPGTSGIF; DNA: TGCAGTGCTAGTCTACCCGGGACTAGCGGGATCTTC
J: TRBJ2-7; D: TRBD2; length: 13; size: once; V: TRBV5-6; CDR3: CASSFGTTPEQYF; DNA: TGTGCCAGCAGCTTCGGGACTACCCCCGAGCAGTACTTC
J: TRBJ2-7; D: .; length: 12; size: .; V: TRBV2; CDR3: CASRHGDYEQYF; DNA: TGTGCCAGCAGGCACGGGGATTACGAGCAGTACTTC
J: TRBJ2-7; D: .; length: 16; size: .; V: TRBV28; CDR3: CASSQVRPIGAHEQYF; DNA: TGTGCCAGCAGTCAGGTGAGACCGATTGGGGCCCACGAGCAGTACTTC
J: TRBJ1-6; D: TRBD1; length: 16; size: .; V: TRBV9; CDR3: CASSETGQPFNSPLHF; DNA: TGTGCCAGCAGCGAAACGGGACAGCCCTTTAATTCACCCCTCCACTTT
J: TRBJ1-1; D: .; length: 12; size: once; V: TRBV20-1; CDR3: CSASVQGSEAFF; DNA: TGCAGTGCTAGTGTCCAGGGCTCTGAAGCTTTCTTT
J: TRBJ1-2; D: TRBD1; length: 13; size: .; V: TRBV7-8; CDR3: CASSVDRGHGYTF; DNA: TGTGCCAGCAGCGTTGACAGGGGGCATGGCTACACCTTC
J: TRBJ2-5; D: TRBD2; length: 20; size: .; V: TRBV4-3; CDR3: CASSQGLGLAGGLYQETQYF; DNA: TGCGCCAGCAGCCAAGGCCTAGGCCTAGCGGGAGGACTGTACCAAGAGACCCAGTACTTC
J: TRBJ2-1; D: TRBD2; length: 12; size: .; V: TRBV4-1; CDR3: CASSRGGDEQFF; DNA: TGCGCCAGCAGCCGTGGGGGGGATGAGCAGTTCTTC
J: TRBJ1-1; D: .; length: 11; size: .; V: TRBV20-1; CDR3: CSARVIGGAFF; DNA: TGCAGTGCTAGAGTCATCGGTGGAGCTTTCTTT
J: TRBJ1-1; D: .; length: 16; size: .; V: TRBV18; CDR3: CASSPAIGGGDTEAFF; DNA: TGTGCCAGCTCACCCGCAATCGGGGGAGGGGACACTGAAGCTTTCTTT
J: TRBJ1-2; D: TRBD1; length: 14; size: .; V: TRBV6-5; CDR3: CASSYLSGTGGYTF; DNA: TGTGCCAGCAGTTACTTGTCCGGGACAGGGGGGTACACCTTC
J: TRBJ2-7; D: TRBD1; length: 14; size: .; V: TRBV3-1/TRBV3-2; CDR3: CASSGALQGHEQYF; DNA: TGTGCCAGCAGCGGGGCGTTACAGGGGCACGAGCAGTACTTC
J: TRBJ2-7; D: TRBD2; length: 12; size: .; V: TRBV9; CDR3: CASSEGRGEQYF; DNA: TGTGCCAGCAGCGAAGGGAGGGGTGAGCAGTACTTC
J: TRBJ2-1; D: .; length: 15; size: few; V: TRBV7-9; CDR3: CASSRTSSTYNEQFF; DNA: TGTGCCAGCAGCCGGACTTCAAGTACGTACAATGAGCAGTTCTTC
J: TRBJ2-7; D: .; length: 14; size: .; V: TRBV3-1/TRBV3-2; CDR3: CASSQEDKSYEQYF; DNA: TGTGCCAGCAGCCAAGAGGACAAGTCCTACGAGCAGTACTTC
J: TRBJ1-1; D: .; length: 13; size: .; V: TRBV6-5; CDR3: CASSIGQFAEAFF; DNA: TGTGCCAGCAGTATAGGACAGTTCGCTGAAGCTTTCTTT
J: TRBJ2-7; D: .; length: 13; size: .; V: TRBV6-5; CDR3: CASRLAGLGEQYF; DNA: TGTGCCAGCAGACTGGCAGGGCTGGGCGAGCAGTACTTC
J: TRBJ2-2; D: .; length: 15; size: .; V: TRBV28; CDR3: CASSFMAGNTGELFF; DNA: TGTGCCAGCAGTTTTATGGCAGGGAACACCGGGGAGCTGTTTTTT
J: TRBJ2-7; D: TRBD1; length: 14; size: .; V: TRBV29-1; CDR3: CSFGRGTGAHEQYF; DNA: TGCAGCTTCGGTCGTGGGACAGGGGCCCACGAGCAGTACTTC
J: TRBJ2-1; D: .; length: 13; size: .; V: TRBV19; CDR3: CASSELIYNEQFF; DNA: TGTGCCAGTAGTGAGTTAATCTACAATGAGCAGTTCTTC
J: TRBJ2-1; D: .; length: 15; size: .; V: TRBV30; CDR3: CAWSVLARNPIEQFF; DNA: TGTGCCTGGAGTGTTTTGGCTAGAAATCCGATTGAGCAGTTCTTC
J: TRBJ1-1; D: .; length: 12; size: .; V: TRBV7-9; CDR3: CASSLVGPEAQF; DNA: TGTGCCAGCAGCTTAGTCGGGCCGGAGGCCCAATTT
J: TRBJ1-4; D: TRBD1; length: 14; size: .; V: TRBV19; CDR3: CASSPRQGEEKLFF; DNA: TGTGCCAGTAGTCCCCGACAGGGGGAAGAAAAACTGTTTTTT
J: TRBJ1-1; D: .; length: 16; size: .; V: TRBV6-5; CDR3: CASSYNSGATKSEAFF; DNA: TGTGCCAGCAGTTACAATTCTGGGGCAACAAAGTCTGAAGCTTTCTTT
J: TRBJ2-7; D: TRBD2; length: 15; size: .; V: TRBV11-3; CDR3: CASSSASGRTYEQYF; DNA: TGTGCCAGCAGCTCGGCTAGCGGGCGCACCTACGAGCAGTACTTC
J: TRBJ2-3; D: TRBD1; length: 15; size: .; V: TRBV4-3; CDR3: CASSPDRGQADTQYF; DNA: TGCGCCAGCAGCCCGGACAGGGGGCAAGCAGATACGCAGTATTTT
J: TRBJ2-1; D: TRBD2; length: 15; size: .; V: TRBV9; CDR3: CASSLTGTSGREQFF; DNA: TGTGCCAGCAGCCTGACCGGGACTAGCGGACGGGAGCAGTTCTTC
J: TRBJ2-7; D: TRBD1; length: 18; size: .; V: TRBV4-1; CDR3: CASSQEWLSDRVLWEQYF; DNA: TGCGCCAGCAGCCAAGAATGGTTGTCGGACAGGGTGTTGTGGGAGCAGTACTTC
J: TRBJ2-1; D: .; length: 14; size: .; V: TRBV18; CDR3: CASSPGSIRDEQFF; DNA: TGTGCCAGCTCACCAGGATCTATCCGGGATGAGCAGTTCTTC
J: TRBJ2-7; D: TRBD2; length: 15; size: .; V: TRBV24-1; CDR3: CATSDPSSGSGEQYF; DNA: TGTGCCACCAGTGACCCGTCTAGCGGGAGTGGCGAGCAGTACTTC
J: TRBJ1-4; D: .; length: 14; size: .; V: TRBV5-1; CDR3: CASSLGQGNEKLFF; DNA: TGCGCCAGCAGCTTAGGGCAGGGTAATGAAAAACTGTTTTTT
J: TRBJ2-1; D: TRBD2; length: 15; size: .; V: TRBV11-3; CDR3: CASSPQALADNEQFF; DNA: TGTGCCAGCAGCCCCCAAGCCCTAGCGGACAATGAGCAGTTCTTC
J: TRBJ1-4; D: .; length: 14; size: once; V: TRBV30; CDR3: CAWSVRGGGEKLFF; DNA: TGTGCCTGGAGTGTGCGGGGTGGCGGGGAAAAACTGTTTTTT
J: TRBJ2-3; D: TRBD2; length: 14; size: .; V: TRBV2; CDR3: CASALAGVQDTQYF; DNA: TGTGCCAGCGCGCTAGCGGGAGTACAAGATACGCAGTATTTT